A selection of T cell receptor beta chains follows, all from one sample in a study of cytomegalovirus exposure and HLA in healthy donors. TCRdb keeps only in-frame clones here, not all; method: immunoSEQ multiplex PCR. The repertoire includes more than 100,000 clones, approximately 64% of them detected once, and 2.4% sits in the top ten. The sequenced material came from PBMCs. These receptors were collected from a woman between 40 and 50 years old in good health and CMV-seronegative. Each CDR3 is given with its conserved first and last residue. A D gene is named only where the DNA matches it firmly. Some rows have no size entry. The others give once, few or many, or a class for an expanded clone.

d_call: TRBD1; j_call: TRBJ1-4; clone_size: -; v_call: TRBV30; cdr3_nt: TGTGCCTGGAGTTATTCGGGACAGGGCGCCCAAAAACTGTTTTTT; cdr3_aa: CAWSYSGQGAQKLFF
d_call: -; j_call: TRBJ1-4; clone_size: few; v_call: TRBV5-4; cdr3_nt: TGTGCCAGCAGCTTGGACACCGACTATGAAAAACTGTTTTTT; cdr3_aa: CASSLDTDYEKLFF
d_call: TRBD1; j_call: TRBJ1-5; clone_size: -; v_call: TRBV28; cdr3_nt: TGTGCCAGCAGTTCCCGGACAGGGAGGCGGCAGCCCCAGCATTTT; cdr3_aa: CASSSRTGRRQPQHF
d_call: -; j_call: TRBJ1-2; clone_size: -; v_call: TRBV12-5; cdr3_nt: TGTGCTAGTGGTTTCGGGGGTTACTATGGCTACACCTTC; cdr3_aa: CASGFGGYYGYTF
d_call: -; j_call: TRBJ1-3; clone_size: -; v_call: TRBV11-2; cdr3_nt: TGTGCCACCTCGGGAAACACCATATATTTT; cdr3_aa: CATSGNTIYF
d_call: TRBD1; j_call: TRBJ1-6; clone_size: -; v_call: TRBV27; cdr3_nt: TGTGCCAGCAACTTGACAGGGGGAAGAGGTTCACCCCTCCACTTT; cdr3_aa: CASNLTGGRGSPLHF
d_call: -; j_call: TRBJ1-1; clone_size: -; v_call: TRBV7-3; cdr3_nt: TGTGCCAGCAGCTTAAGAAGGGGCACTGAAGCTTTCTTT; cdr3_aa: CASSLRRGTEAFF
d_call: -; j_call: TRBJ1-1; clone_size: few; v_call: TRBV28; cdr3_nt: TGTGCCAGCAGTTCTCACAGGGTGGAAGCTTTCTTT; cdr3_aa: CASSSHRVEAFF
d_call: TRBD1; j_call: TRBJ1-2; clone_size: -; v_call: TRBV28; cdr3_nt: TGTGCCAGCAGTCAAAACAGGGGGCTCAGTGGCTACACCTTC; cdr3_aa: CASSQNRGLSGYTF
d_call: -; j_call: TRBJ1-5; clone_size: few; v_call: TRBV6-5; cdr3_nt: TGTGCCAGCAGTTACCGTTATAGCAATCAGCCCCAGCATTTT; cdr3_aa: CASSYRYSNQPQHF
d_call: -; j_call: TRBJ2-5; clone_size: once; v_call: TRBV11-2; cdr3_nt: TGTGCCAGCAGCCCCCCGGGTCGTATGGAGACCCAGTACTTC; cdr3_aa: CASSPPGRMETQYF
d_call: -; j_call: TRBJ2-7; clone_size: -; v_call: TRBV7-9; cdr3_nt: TGTGCCAGCAGCTCTCTCTACGAGCAGTACTTC; cdr3_aa: CASSSLYEQYF
d_call: -; j_call: TRBJ2-4; clone_size: -; v_call: TRBV6-1; cdr3_nt: TGTGCCAGCAGTGAAGCGCCGAGAAACATTCAGTACTTC; cdr3_aa: CASSEAPRNIQYF
d_call: TRBD1; j_call: TRBJ2-3; clone_size: -; v_call: TRBV7-9; cdr3_nt: TGTGCCAGCAGCTCGGACAGGCGAGATACGCAGTATTTT; cdr3_aa: CASSSDRRDTQYF
d_call: TRBD1; j_call: TRBJ1-5; clone_size: -; v_call: TRBV28; cdr3_nt: TGTGCCAGCAGCCCGGACAGGGGCAATCAGCCCCAGCATTTT; cdr3_aa: CASSPDRGNQPQHF
d_call: TRBD1; j_call: TRBJ2-1; clone_size: -; v_call: TRBV7-6; cdr3_nt: TGTGCCAGCAGCCCGGAGGGGACAGGGGATGAGCAGTTCTTC; cdr3_aa: CASSPEGTGDEQFF
d_call: TRBD2; j_call: TRBJ2-1; clone_size: -; v_call: TRBV5-1; cdr3_nt: TGCGCCAGCAGCTTGGCACTAGCGGGGGTGTCCCCCTACAATGAGCAGTTCTTC; cdr3_aa: CASSLALAGVSPYNEQFF
d_call: TRBD1; j_call: TRBJ1-4; clone_size: once; v_call: TRBV5-1; cdr3_nt: TGCGCCAGCAGCCGAAACAGGGGGGGTGAAAAACTGTTTTTT; cdr3_aa: CASSRNRGGEKLFF
d_call: -; j_call: TRBJ2-5; clone_size: -; v_call: TRBV7-6; cdr3_nt: TGTGCCAGCAGCTTGCGAGACAGAGCTTCTATAGTGATGACCCAGTACTTC; cdr3_aa: CASSLRDRASIVMTQYF
d_call: -; j_call: TRBJ1-4; clone_size: -; v_call: TRBV7-3; cdr3_nt: TGTGCCAGCAGCTTGGCGGCAGGGGATGAAAAACTGTTTTTT; cdr3_aa: CASSLAAGDEKLFF
d_call: -; j_call: TRBJ1-2; clone_size: -; v_call: TRBV4-1; cdr3_nt: TGCGCCAGCAGCCATCCAGGGTCATCCAGACCTAACTATGGCTACACCTTC; cdr3_aa: CASSHPGSSRPNYGYTF
d_call: -; j_call: TRBJ1-1; clone_size: few; v_call: TRBV9; cdr3_nt: TGTGCCAGCAGCGTAGTAGGGGTAGGCACTGAAGCTTTCTTT; cdr3_aa: CASSVVGVGTEAFF
d_call: -; j_call: TRBJ1-3; clone_size: -; v_call: TRBV5-1; cdr3_nt: TGCGCCAGCAGCTTGTCCGGGACTGCGGGGGTTGGAAACACCATATATTTT; cdr3_aa: CASSLSGTAGVGNTIYF
d_call: -; j_call: TRBJ2-5; clone_size: -; v_call: TRBV5-1; cdr3_nt: TGCGCCAGCAGCTTCTCAGGGGCCCAAGAGACCCAGTACTTC; cdr3_aa: CASSFSGAQETQYF
d_call: -; j_call: TRBJ2-7; clone_size: -; v_call: TRBV18; cdr3_nt: TGTGCCAGCTCACCCCAGACAGTCCACGAGCAGTACTTC; cdr3_aa: CASSPQTVHEQYF
d_call: -; j_call: TRBJ1-4; clone_size: -; v_call: TRBV7-2; cdr3_nt: TGTGCCAGCAGCTCCTTCGGGACGGAGGGCCAACGAAAACTGTTTTTT; cdr3_aa: CASSSFGTEGQRKLFF
d_call: TRBD1; j_call: TRBJ2-1; clone_size: -; v_call: TRBV5-8; cdr3_nt: TGTGCCAGCAGCGCTTGGGGACAGGGGGCCAATGAGCAGTTCTTC; cdr3_aa: CASSAWGQGANEQFF
d_call: -; j_call: TRBJ1-2; clone_size: -; v_call: TRBV9; cdr3_nt: TGTGCCAGCAGCGAGGGGGAGAGGCCTCCGCTCTTC; cdr3_aa: CASSEGERPPLF
d_call: -; j_call: TRBJ2-7; clone_size: once; v_call: TRBV5-1; cdr3_nt: TGCGCCAGCAGCGCCGGTTCGGGGTACGAGCAGTACTTC; cdr3_aa: CASSAGSGYEQYF
d_call: -; j_call: TRBJ2-6; clone_size: -; v_call: TRBV27; cdr3_nt: TGTGCCAGCAGCCTCACAGGGTCTGGGGCCAACGTCCTGACTTTC; cdr3_aa: CASSLTGSGANVLTF
d_call: -; j_call: TRBJ1-1; clone_size: -; v_call: TRBV6-4; cdr3_nt: TGTGCCAGCAGTGACTCGATCGGCACTGAAGCTTTCTTT; cdr3_aa: CASSDSIGTEAFF
d_call: -; j_call: TRBJ1-1; clone_size: -; v_call: TRBV7-9; cdr3_nt: TGTGCCAGCAGACAGGGAGAGAACACTGAAGCTTTCTTT; cdr3_aa: CASRQGENTEAFF
d_call: -; j_call: TRBJ2-3; clone_size: -; v_call: TRBV29-1; cdr3_nt: TGCAGCGTTAGGACAGGCACAGATACGCAGTATTTT; cdr3_aa: CSVRTGTDTQYF
d_call: -; j_call: TRBJ1-1; clone_size: -; v_call: TRBV6-5; cdr3_nt: TGTGCCAGCAGATACACAATGAACACTGAAGCTTTCTTT; cdr3_aa: CASRYTMNTEAFF
d_call: -; j_call: TRBJ2-7; clone_size: few; v_call: TRBV28; cdr3_nt: TGTGCCATACTTCGGGACAACTCCTACGAGCAGTACTTC; cdr3_aa: CAILRDNSYEQYF
d_call: TRBD1; j_call: TRBJ1-1; clone_size: once; v_call: TRBV6-5; cdr3_nt: TGTGCCAGCAGTAGGGGGCGAGCGGACACTGAAGCTTTCTTT; cdr3_aa: CASSRGRADTEAFF
d_call: -; j_call: TRBJ1-1; clone_size: -; v_call: TRBV2; cdr3_nt: TGTGCCAGCAGTCCCGAAGAGGTTTCGAGAGCTTTCTTT; cdr3_aa: CASSPEEVSRAFF
d_call: -; j_call: TRBJ2-3; clone_size: -; v_call: TRBV6-1; cdr3_nt: TGTGCCAGTCTTTGGGGGGGCGAGGGGGATACGCAGTATTTT; cdr3_aa: CASLWGGEGDTQYF
d_call: TRBD1; j_call: TRBJ2-1; clone_size: -; v_call: TRBV5-1; cdr3_nt: TGCGCCAGCAGCTTGGAGGGACAGGGATGGGACAATGAGCAGTTCTTC; cdr3_aa: CASSLEGQGWDNEQFF
d_call: TRBD2; j_call: TRBJ2-3; clone_size: few; v_call: TRBV19; cdr3_nt: TGTGCCGCCTCGGGGCGGGGGTTCACAGATACGCAGTATTTT; cdr3_aa: CAASGRGFTDTQYF
d_call: TRBD1; j_call: TRBJ1-1; clone_size: few; v_call: TRBV11-2; cdr3_nt: TGTGCCAGCAGCTTATCGCCGGGGGACAGGTCTGAAGCTTTCTTT; cdr3_aa: CASSLSPGDRSEAFF
d_call: -; j_call: TRBJ2-5; clone_size: once; v_call: TRBV7-2; cdr3_nt: TGTGCCAGCAGCCTGAGCGCGAGTATACAAGAGACCCAGTACTTC; cdr3_aa: CASSLSASIQETQYF
d_call: TRBD1; j_call: TRBJ2-2; clone_size: -; v_call: TRBV29-1; cdr3_nt: TGCAGCGTTGAAACCCGGGACAGCCCAACCGGGGAGCTGTTTTTT; cdr3_aa: CSVETRDSPTGELFF
d_call: -; j_call: TRBJ1-1; clone_size: once; v_call: TRBV27; cdr3_nt: TGTGCCAGCAGTTTACTGGGCGCTAACACTGAAGCTTTCTTT; cdr3_aa: CASSLLGANTEAFF